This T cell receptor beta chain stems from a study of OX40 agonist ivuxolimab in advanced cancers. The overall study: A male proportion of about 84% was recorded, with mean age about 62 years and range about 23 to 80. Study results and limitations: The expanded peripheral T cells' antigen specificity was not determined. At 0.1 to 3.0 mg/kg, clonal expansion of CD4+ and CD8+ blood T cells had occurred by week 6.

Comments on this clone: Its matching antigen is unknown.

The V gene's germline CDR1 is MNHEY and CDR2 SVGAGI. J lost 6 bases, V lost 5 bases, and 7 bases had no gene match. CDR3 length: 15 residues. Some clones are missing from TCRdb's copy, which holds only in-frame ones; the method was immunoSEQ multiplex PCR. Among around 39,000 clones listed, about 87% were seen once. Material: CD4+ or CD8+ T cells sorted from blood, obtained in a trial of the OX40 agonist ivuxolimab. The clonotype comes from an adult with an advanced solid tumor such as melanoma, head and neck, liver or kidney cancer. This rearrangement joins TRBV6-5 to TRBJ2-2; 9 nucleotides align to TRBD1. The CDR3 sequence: CASSVTGGAAGELFF. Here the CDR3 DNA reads TGTGCCAGCAGTGTAACAGGGGGCGCCGCCGGGGAGCTGTTTTTT.